This entry features one T cell receptor beta chain sequence. Its antigen is as yet unknown. With UMI labels, 5' RACE was used to prepare the TRB cDNA libraries. TCRdb reprocessed the 5' RACE reads, with one entry per CDR3 protein and no DNA. This sample's table reports 65,000 to 75,000 distinct CDR3 sequences. The entry originates in a study of CXCR3-negative and CXCR3-positive naive CD8 T cells. Study-wide points: Comparison of naive cells showed more hydrophobic TRB CDR3s in CXCR3-positive than in CXCR3-negative naive cells. Memory cells showed distinct TRBV-TRBJ patterns, while the two naive subsets matched. Comparison of naive subsets found surface CD5 to be comparable, and TCR strength was inferred on the basis of TRB CDR3 properties. Each naive subset displayed comparably high diversity, whereas memory CD8+ cells displayed much lower diversity.

CDR3 length: 13 amino acids. Germline lookup yields CDR1 LNHNV and CDR2 YYDKDF (reference sequence). Sequencing used naive CXCR3+ CD8+ T cells from blood. Subset meaning: CD45RO-CCR7+CD27+CD95- naive CD8+ T cells expressing CXCR3 (TNR3+). The chain links TRBV15 to TRBJ1-1. This clonotype was sampled from a human donor in good health. Some clones in this sample may be carry-over from other donors' samples. This chain's CDR3 is CATSRQRLTEAFF.